This T cell receptor (beta chain) was sequenced for a study of vaccination effects on CD4 cells after COVID-19. The CDR3 loop spans 15 amino acids. V was shortened by 4 bases and J by 1 base, with 12 bases between the two germline ends. Germline V CDR1 and CDR2: SGHDT, YYEEEE. Before sequencing took place, the ViraFEST assay used viral peptide pools to expand antigen-specific CD4+ T cells. When around ten days of culture had elapsed, CD4+ T cells were isolated. The participants, recipients of two vaccine doses, got either BNT162b2 or mRNA-1273. Absence of prior SARS-CoV-2 infection characterized the vaccine recipients, who showed negative nucleocapsid antibodies. IL-2 at roughly 9.7 IU/ml and peptides at about 10 ug/ml were added to cultured PBMC, fewer than 2.5 million per well. Clones were read by immunoSEQ multiplex PCR, and TCRdb kept only the in-frame ones, dropping some. The sample holds 25,000 to 30,000 clones, about 75% seen once.

This clone is judged medium-sized. What it binds is unknown. Study observations and caveats: Only a few convalescent patients and no early post-infection timepoints featured in the study. Substantial clonal contraction characterized both infection- and vaccine-induced clones late after vaccination.

This clonotype was sampled from a human donor who received a COVID-19 vaccine. Some clones in this sample may be carry-over from other donors' samples. The chain uses TRBV5-6 and TRBJ2-4; unclear D gene. The source material was CD4+ T cells from PBMCs cultured with SARS-CoV-2 spike peptides, sampled after COVID-19 vaccination. This CDR3 is CASSQNSVAKNIQYF. As DNA, the CDR3 is TGTGCCAGCAGCCAAAATAGTGTGGCCAAAAACATTCAGTACTTC.